This TCR beta chain was identified during a study of T cells after yellow fever vaccination. This CDR3 has 13 residues. V lost 0 bases, J lost 5 bases, and 6 bases lay in between. From germline, CDR1 is SGHTA and CDR2 FQGNSA. TCRdb re-analysed the 5' RACE reads in MiXCR, keeping a single row per CDR3 protein. The repertoire has about 430,000 distinct CDR3 sequences, under 20% of them found once; the top ten carry 18%. There are many counts of this clonotype. Source: PBMCs, taken before the yellow fever booster vaccination. The rearrangement joins TRBV7-2 to TRBJ2-3; tentatively, D is TRBD1 or TRBD2 (5 bases each). The TCR comes from a man between 18 and 35 years old who received the YFV17D yellow fever vaccine. CDR3 protein: CASSLAGEDTQYF. The CDR3 DNA reads TGTGCCAGCAGCTTAGCGGGGGAAGATACGCAGTATTTT.